The 8 T cell receptor beta chains presented below share a single source sample, sequenced in a study of neurological immune-mediated disorders. One entry per CDR3 protein results from TCRdb running MiXCR on the 5' RACE reads. The sample has roughly 48,000 distinct CDR3 sequences; approximately 6.2% are singletons. Sequencing was carried out using CD4+ T cells from blood. The receptors derive from a woman between 18 and 29 years old with multiple sclerosis.

This clonotype was detected many times. This chain links TRBV5-5 with TRBJ2-2; D gene uncertain. Trimming removed 6 bases from V and 8 bases from J, with 17 bases in between. Germline CDR1 reads SGHKS; CDR2 reads YYEKEE (reference sequence). The CDR3 has 14 amino acids. The CDR3 here is CASIPDLLRGELFF. CDR3 nucleotide sequence: TGTGCCAGCATCCCGGACCTCCTTCGGGGGGAGCTGTTTTTT. Combining the CDR3 with reference TRBV5-5 and TRBJ2-2 gives the whole variable domain DAGVTQSPTHLIKTRGQQVTLRCSPISGHKSVSWYQQVLGQGPQFIFQYYEKEERGRGNFPDRFSARQFPNYSSELNVNALLLGDSALYLCASIPDLLRGELFFGEGSRLTVL.

The chain joins TRBV27 to TRBJ2-7, with 9 nucleotides matching TRBD2. CDR3 size: 14 residues. Trimming cost V 9 bases and J 3 bases; bases outside gene matches: 9. In germline, CDR1 is MNHEY, CDR2 SMNVEV (reference sequence). This chain's CDR3 is CASSPSSGDYEQYV. The CDR3 region has the DNA TGTGCCAGTTCCCCCTCTAGCGGGGACTACGAGCAGTACGTC.

The table lists this clonotype with many counts. This chain uses TRBV20-1 with TRBJ2-1; 8 nucleotides agree with TRBD1. The trim removed 2 bases at V and 10 bases at J, leaving 4 bases unmatched. The CDR3 has 12 residues. Germline lookup yields CDR1 DFQATT and CDR2 SNEGSKA (reference sequence). The CDR3 DNA is TGCAGTGCTAGATCAGGGGGCAGAGAGCAGTTCTTC. This sequence encodes CSARSGGREQFF.

This clonotype was detected ten times or more. V and J are TRBV20-1 and TRBJ1-5, with D perhaps matching TRBD1 (5 bases). The CDR3 length is 13 residues. Between the trimmed V and J ends, which lost 3 bases and 3 bases, there was a span of 9 bases. The germline CDR1 and CDR2 sequences are DFQATT and SNEGSKA (reference sequence). The CDR3 sequence is CSARQQVNQPQHF. As DNA, the CDR3 is TGCAGTGCTAGGCAACAGGTCAATCAGCCCCAGCATTTT.

This clonotype has a handful of counts. V and J are TRBV24-1 and TRBJ1-1; D is ambiguous. With 4 bases removed from V and 1 base from J, the gap between germline ends came to 12 bases. The CDR3 runs 15 residues. From germline, CDR1 is KGHDR and CDR2 SFDVKD. CDR3: CATSDPLTGNTEAFF. CDR3 nucleotides: TGTGCCACCAGTGACCCCTTGACGGGGAACACTGAAGCTTTCTTT.

This clonotype has ten or more counts. The V and J genes are TRBV24-1 and TRBJ2-2; 8 bases agree with TRBD2. The CDR3 consists of 15 residues. The V gene's germline CDR1 is KGHDR and CDR2 SFDVKD. V lost 2 bases, J lost 7 bases, and 5 bases stayed unmatched. Here the CDR3 reads CATSDSGTRFGELFF. CDR3 bases: TGTGCCACCAGTGATTCCGGGACTAGATTCGGGGAGCTGTTTTTT.

The V and J genes are TRBV18 and TRBJ2-3, with D possibly called TRBD1 or TRBD2 (5 bases each). Trimming shortened V by 2 bases and J by 1 base, and 13 bases separated the two germline ends. Germline lookup yields CDR1 KGHSH and CDR2 LQKENI. The CDR3 is made up of 16 amino acids. In DNA form, the CDR3 reads TGTGCCAGCTCACCAGTCGAGGGGCTGGGCACAGATACGCAGTATTTT. It specifies CASSPVEGLGTDTQYF.

This clonotype showed up many times. CDR3 sequence reads: CASSTTGGNQPQHF. CDR3 DNA: TGTGCCAGCAGTACGACAGGGGGCAATCAGCCCCAGCATTTT. The V call is TRBV28, the J call TRBJ1-5; 8 bases fit TRBD1. The CDR3 is made up of 14 amino acids. V trimming: 5 bases; J trimming: 2 bases; junction bases outside the gene matches: 2. Germline V gene sequence: CDR1 MDHEN, CDR2 SYDVKM.